The following is a T cell receptor beta chain sequence with its context. A universal primer site was incorporated via template switching, and the cDNA contained unique molecular identifiers. TCRdb reanalysed the 5' RACE reads using MiXCR and keeps one entry per CDR3 protein. The sample comprises approximately 1.8 million distinct CDR3 sequences, under 35% of which are singletons, and 0.27% rests with the top ten. The data are from a study of identical twins. The germline gives CDR1 MNHNS, CDR2 SASEGT. This CDR3 is built from 14 residues. V was pared by 8 bases and J by 2 bases, with 8 bases of the junction left unmatched.

The receptor's source is a newborn girl in good health. The rearrangement links TRBV6-1 to TRBJ2-5; 7 bases are a match to TRBD1. The source material was cord blood. CDR3 amino acids: CASGKDRAQETQYF. CDR3 coding DNA: TGTGCCAGCGGTAAAGACAGGGCGCAAGAGACCCAGTACTTC.